The 21 T cell receptor beta chains presented below share a single source sample, sequenced in a study of blood T cell repertoires in COVID-19. The table came from immunoSEQ multiplex PCR; TCRdb's copy has only in-frame clones and leaves some out. The table has 410,000 or so clones, roughly 85% seen once. The sample was peripheral blood. These receptor sequences come from a young woman with active or convalescent COVID-19.

The chain has TRBV18 and TRBJ1-4; maybe TRBD1 (5 bases). The V end was cut by 3 bases, the J end by 7 bases, with 18 bases between. CDR1 is KGHSH, CDR2 LQKENI, per germline. This CDR3 has 16 amino acids. The CDR3 DNA is TGTGCCAGCTCACCTGGGAAACAGGTCCCGGGTGAAAAACTGTTTTTT. The encoded protein is CASSPGKQVPGEKLFF.

The table lists this clone with a few counts. The V call is TRBV7-9, the J call TRBJ1-2; 10 nucleotides line up with TRBD1. The CDR3 consists of 13 residues. Trimming took 3 bases from V and 7 from J; bases not matched to a gene: 2. The germline gives CDR1 SEHNR, CDR2 FQNEAQ (reference sequence). CDR3 sequence reads: CASSFGTGVGYTF. CDR3 nucleotide sequence: TGTGCCAGCAGCTTTGGGACAGGGGTTGGCTACACCTTC.

A single count supports this clone. The chain employs TRBV6-5 and TRBJ1-5; D is perhaps TRBD1 (6 bases). The V gene's germline CDR1 is MNHEY and CDR2 SVGAGI. This CDR3 comprises 14 residues. Trimming shortened V by 6 bases and J by 0 bases, and 9 bases separated the two germline ends. CDR3 amino acids: CASRGQYSNQPQHF. CDR3 nucleotide sequence: TGTGCCAGCAGGGGACAATATAGCAATCAGCCCCAGCATTTT.

J is TRBJ2-1 and V is TRBV3-1 (or the pseudogene TRBV3-2); 15 nucleotides line up with TRBD2. Germline V gene lookup returns CDR1 LGHDT and CDR2 YNNKEL (reference sequence). The junction had 4 bases not matched to a gene; V was cut back by 0 bases and J by 7 bases. The CDR3 runs to 17 residues. In nucleotides, the CDR3 is TGTGCCAGCAGCCAAGATCTGGGGACTAGCGGGAGGAATGAGCAGTTCTTC. Translating it yields CASSQDLGTSGRNEQFF.

The chain is built from TRBV7-8 and TRBJ1-2, with TRBD1 matching over 7 bases. Germline CDR1 SGHVS, CDR2 FQNEAQ. There are 16 residues in the CDR3. After removal of 5 bases from V and 1 base from J, the junction contained 10 bases not matched to a gene. CDR3 bases: TGTGCCAGCAGCCCCTCTGCCGGGACAGATAACTATGGCTACACCTTC. Translating it yields CASSPSAGTDNYGYTF.

Comment on this clone: Distinct nucleotide sequences in the sample also encode this CDR3. The gene calls are TRBV3-1 (or the pseudogene TRBV3-2) and TRBJ1-4; 7 bases agree with TRBD1. The germline V gene has CDR1 LGHDT and CDR2 YNNKEL (reference sequence). The CDR3 is made up of 14 amino acids. V trimming: 4 bases; J trimming: 5 bases; junction bases outside the gene matches: 4. The CDR3 DNA reads TGTGCCAGCAGCCGACGGACAGGAAATGAAAAACTGTTTTTT. This translates into CASSRRTGNEKLFF.

This sequence joins TRBV4-1 and TRBJ1-2, with D tentatively TRBD1 (5 bases). CDR1 and CDR2 (germline): MGHRA, YSYEKL. CDR3 size: 13 residues. V was trimmed by 0 bases and J by 10 bases, leaving 12 bases between them. The CDR3 sequence is CASSQDAQGDYTF. CDR3 nucleotide sequence: TGCGCCAGCAGCCAAGATGCTCAGGGTGACTACACCTTC.

Concerning this clone: Different DNA sequences within this sample yield the same CDR3. This chain connects TRBV18 to TRBJ2-3; 8 nucleotides match TRBD2. The CDR3 loop spans 15 amino acids. With V trimmed by 2 bases and J by 1 base, 2 bases remained unmatched. Germline assignment: CDR1 KGHSH and CDR2 LQKENI. CDR3 nucleotides: TGTGCCAGCTCACCAACTAGCGGACGCACAGATACGCAGTATTTT. Its protein product is CASSPTSGRTDTQYF.

The chain couples TRBV28 to TRBJ2-7; 11 positions match TRBD2. This CDR3 has 15 residues. The germline V gene encodes CDR1 MDHEN and CDR2 SYDVKM. V lost 5 bases, J lost 6 bases, and 9 bases stayed unmatched. DNA of the CDR3: TGTGCCAGCAGTACGGAACTAGCGGGAGTGTTCGAGCAGTACTTC. Protein: CASSTELAGVFEQYF. The full variable domain, with the rest looked up from reference TRBV28 and TRBJ2-7, is DVKVTQSSRYLVKRTGEKVFLECVQDMDHENMFWYRQDPGLGLRLIYFSYDVKMKEKGDIPEGYSVSREKKERFSLILESASTNQTSMYLCASSTELAGVFEQYFGPGTRLTVT.

The J gene is TRBJ1-1, the V gene TRBV6-5; 7 nucleotides line up with TRBD1. Germline assignment: CDR1 MNHEY and CDR2 SVGAGI. V gave up 7 bases and J gave up 4 bases; unmatched junction bases: 12. The CDR3 runs to 15 residues. The CDR3 DNA is TGTGCCAGCACCAACCGGGGGCAGGGGGTCACTGAAGCTTTCTTT. The encoded protein is CASTNRGQGVTEAFF.

This rearrangement joins TRBV11-2 to TRBJ2-1; possibly TRBD2 for D (6 bases). This CDR3 spans 15 amino acids. Trimming removed 6 bases at V and 1 base at J, with 13 bases between. Germline V gene sequence: CDR1 SGHAT, CDR2 FQNNGV. The CDR3 region is CASRRSGRSYNEQFF. In nucleotides, the CDR3 is TGTGCCAGCAGGCGGAGCGGGCGATCCTACAATGAGCAGTTCTTC.

The chain joins TRBV4-1 to TRBJ2-5, with 7 bases identical to TRBD2. J was trimmed by 4 bases and V by 0 bases; bases with no gene match: 5. Germline lookup yields CDR1 MGHRA and CDR2 YSYEKL. The CDR3 is 15 residues long. The chain's CDR3 is CASSQDIERGETQYF. In DNA form, the CDR3 reads TGCGCCAGCAGCCAAGATATCGAGCGGGGAGAGACCCAGTACTTC.

The chain uses TRBV7-9 and TRBJ1-2, with 9 bases lining up with TRBD1. The V segment lost 6 bases and the J segment 4 bases; nucleotides outside the gene matches: 6. CDR1 is SEHNR and CDR2 is FQNEAQ in the germline V gene (reference sequence). The CDR3 totals 14 residues. The CDR3 is CASSHKDRGYGYTF. The CDR3, as DNA: TGTGCCAGCAGTCATAAGGACAGGGGCTATGGCTACACCTTC.

V is TRBV30 and J is TRBJ2-1; 7 nucleotides agree with TRBD1. Germline V CDR1 and CDR2: GTSNPN, SVGIG (reference sequence). CDR3 length: 15 amino acids. J gave up 1 base and V 2 bases, and 5 bases lay outside the gene matches. DNA for the CDR3: TGTGCCTGGAGTTCCAACAGGGGTTCCTACAATGAGCAGTTCTTC. Protein sequence: CAWSSNRGSYNEQFF.

This clone was counted once. The J gene is TRBJ2-2, the V gene TRBV18; 7 positions match TRBD1. The CDR3 is 16 residues long. Trimming cost V 0 bases and J 4 bases; bases outside gene matches: 5. The germline V gene has CDR1 KGHSH and CDR2 LQKENI. This CDR3 reads CASSPPSRGSTGELFF. DNA for the CDR3: TGTGCCAGCTCACCACCGTCCAGGGGGTCCACCGGGGAGCTGTTTTTT.

The chain joins TRBV5-1 to TRBJ1-1; D remains ambiguous. Per germline, CDR1 SGHRS and CDR2 YFSETQ. V was shortened by 5 bases and J by 1 base, with 12 bases between the two germline ends. The CDR3 covers 14 residues. CDR3 region: CASRPWSENTEAFF. The DNA for the CDR3 is TGCGCCAGCAGACCCTGGTCAGAGAACACTGAAGCTTTCTTT.

This clone has more than one count but fewer than ten. CDR3: CSVEVPNVETYEQYF. The CDR3 nucleotides are TGCAGCGTTGAAGTCCCCAACGTTGAGACCTACGAGCAGTACTTC. The rearrangement links TRBV29-1 to TRBJ2-7, with D unclear. CDR1 is SQVTM and CDR2 is ANQGSEA in the germline V gene. The CDR3 consists of 15 residues. The V gene lost 1 base and the J gene lost 2 bases, with 15 bases spanning the gap.

The rearrangement joins TRBV5-6 to TRBJ2-1; D possibly corresponds to TRBD1 (6 bases). The CDR3 sequence is 12 residues long. Trimming cost V 5 bases and J 8 bases, with 11 bases left between them. CDR1 and CDR2 (germline): SGHDT, YYEEEE. CDR3 DNA: TGTGCCAGCAGGCAATGGACAGATGAGCAGTTCTTC. Translation: CASRQWTDEQFF.

The chain employs TRBV27 and TRBJ2-7; D remains unclear. V was clipped by 3 bases and J by 2 bases, with 14 bases between them. The CDR3 extends over 15 amino acids. Germline values: CDR1 MNHEY, CDR2 SMNVEV (reference sequence). CDR3 sequence (DNA): TGTGCCAGCAGTTTTTCCGGTACAGTCACCTACGAGCAGTACTTC. Translated, it gives CASSFSGTVTYEQYF.

The chain employs TRBV2 and TRBJ1-4; 7 nucleotides line up with TRBD1. Germline V gene data show CDR1 as SNHLY and CDR2 as FYNNEI. The CDR3 consists of 14 residues. The V and J ends lost 6 bases and 5 bases, in that order; junction bases with no gene match: 6. CDR3 DNA sequence: TGTGCCAGCAGCGAGGGACAGAAGAATGAAAAACTGTTTTTT. It codes for CASSEGQKNEKLFF.

The CDR3 DNA is TGTGCCAGCAGTCTACAGGGGATTAGTGAAGCTTTCTTT. Its translation is CASSLQGISEAFF. This chain links TRBV6-5 with TRBJ1-1, with TRBD1 identical over 7 bases. Germline CDR1 reads MNHEY; CDR2 reads SVGAGI. J was trimmed by 7 bases and V by 5 bases; bases with no gene match: 7. The CDR3 extends over 13 amino acids.